Below, 3 T cell receptor beta chains from the same sample are listed, as sequenced in a study of T cell repertoires in cytomegalovirus infection. Via MiXCR, TCRdb re-called the reads, giving one row per CDR3 protein. The sample includes 740,000 or so distinct CDR3 sequences, 35% of them seen just once. The sequencing input was PBMCs. These receptor sequences come from a human donor in good health (CMV status not recorded). Some clones in this sample may be carry-over from other donors' samples.

The J gene is TRBJ1-1, the V gene TRBV6-1; D uncertain. Germline V CDR1 and CDR2: MNHNS, SASEGT. CDR3 length: 16 amino acids. Deletions cut 2 bases from V and 4 bases from J, with 17 bases between. The CDR3 region is CASSEREGRESTEAFF. The CDR3 bases are TGTGCCAGCAGTGAAAGGGAGGGAAGGGAAAGCACTGAAGCTTTCTTT.

This clonotype has ten or more counts. The CDR3 coding sequence is TGTGCCAGCAGCTTAGCCGGGACAGGTTACAATTCACCCCTCCACTTT. It codes for CASSLAGTGYNSPLHF. V is TRBV7-8 and J is TRBJ1-6, with 8 positions matching TRBD1. Germline-derived CDR1 and CDR2 are SGHVS and FQNEAQ. The CDR3 totals 16 residues. The J segment lost 7 bases and the V segment lost 0 bases, leaving 5 bases of the junction unmatched. The full variable domain, completed using reference TRBV7-8 and TRBJ1-6, is GAGVSQSPRYKVAKRGQDVALRCDPISGHVSLFWYQQALGQGPEFLTYFQNEAQLDKSGLPSDRFFAERPEGSVSTLKIQRTQQEDSAVYLCASSLAGTGYNSPLHFGNGTRLTVT.

As DNA, the CDR3 is TGTGCCAGCAGTCAGGACTTTAGCCAAGAGACCCAGTACTTC. This gives the protein CASSQDFSQETQYF. J is TRBJ2-5 and V is TRBV3-1; maybe TRBD2 (5 bases). V shed 6 bases and J shed 1 base, with 12 bases lying between them. Germline CDR1 LGHDT, CDR2 YNNKEL (reference sequence). This CDR3 spans 14 amino acids.